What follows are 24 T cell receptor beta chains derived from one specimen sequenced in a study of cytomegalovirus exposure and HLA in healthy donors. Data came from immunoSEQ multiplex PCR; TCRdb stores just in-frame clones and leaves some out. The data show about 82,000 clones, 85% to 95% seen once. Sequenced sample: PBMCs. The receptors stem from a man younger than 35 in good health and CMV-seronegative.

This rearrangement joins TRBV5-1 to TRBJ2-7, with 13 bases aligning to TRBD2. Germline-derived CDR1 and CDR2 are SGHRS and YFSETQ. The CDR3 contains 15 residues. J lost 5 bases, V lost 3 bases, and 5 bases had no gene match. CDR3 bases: TGCGCCAGCAGCTGGACCGGGACTAGCGGGGACGAGCAGTACTTC. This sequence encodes CASSWTGTSGDEQYF.

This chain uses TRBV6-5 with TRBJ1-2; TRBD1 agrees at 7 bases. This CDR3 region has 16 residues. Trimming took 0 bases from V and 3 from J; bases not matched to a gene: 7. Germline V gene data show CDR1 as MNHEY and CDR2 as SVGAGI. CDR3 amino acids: CASSYSGQAGYYGYTF. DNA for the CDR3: TGTGCCAGCAGTTACTCCGGACAGGCGGGATACTATGGCTACACCTTC.

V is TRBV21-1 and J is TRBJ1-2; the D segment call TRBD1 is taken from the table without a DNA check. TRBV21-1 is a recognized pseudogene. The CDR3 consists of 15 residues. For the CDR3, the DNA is TGTGCCAGCAGCAAAGGGACAGGGGGAACTCGTGGCTACACCTTC. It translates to CASSKGTGGTRGYTF.

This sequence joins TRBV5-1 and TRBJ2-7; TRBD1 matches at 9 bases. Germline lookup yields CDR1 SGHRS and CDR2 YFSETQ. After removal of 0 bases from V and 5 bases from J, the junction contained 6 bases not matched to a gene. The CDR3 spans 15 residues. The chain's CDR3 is CASSLAGDRVNEQYF. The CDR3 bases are TGCGCCAGCAGCTTGGCGGGGGACAGGGTCAACGAGCAGTACTTC.

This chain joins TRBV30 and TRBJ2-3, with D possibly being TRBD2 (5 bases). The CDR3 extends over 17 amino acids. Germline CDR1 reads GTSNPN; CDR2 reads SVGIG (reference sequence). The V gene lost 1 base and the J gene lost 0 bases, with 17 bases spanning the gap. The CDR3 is CAWSEVAGWTSTDTQYF. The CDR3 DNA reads TGTGCCTGGAGTGAGGTTGCCGGCTGGACTAGCACAGATACGCAGTATTTT.

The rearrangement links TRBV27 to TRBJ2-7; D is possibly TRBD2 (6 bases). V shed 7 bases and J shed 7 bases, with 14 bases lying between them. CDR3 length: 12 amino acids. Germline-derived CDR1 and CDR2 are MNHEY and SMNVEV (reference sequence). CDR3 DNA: TGTGCCAGCACCTGGGGGACTTGGGAGCAGTACTTC. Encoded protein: CASTWGTWEQYF.

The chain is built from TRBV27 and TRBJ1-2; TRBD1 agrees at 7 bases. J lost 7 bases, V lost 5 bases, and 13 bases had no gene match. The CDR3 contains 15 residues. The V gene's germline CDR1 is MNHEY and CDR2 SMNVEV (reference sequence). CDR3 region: CASSPQRGGFFGYTF. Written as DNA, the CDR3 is TGTGCCAGCAGTCCGCAAAGAGGGGGCTTTTTTGGCTACACCTTC.

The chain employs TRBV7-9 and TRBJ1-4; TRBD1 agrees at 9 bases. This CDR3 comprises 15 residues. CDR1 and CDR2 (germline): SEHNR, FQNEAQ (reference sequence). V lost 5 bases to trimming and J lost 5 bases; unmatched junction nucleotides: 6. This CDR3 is CASSPQGADNEKLFF. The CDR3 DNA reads TGTGCCAGCAGCCCACAGGGGGCGGACAATGAAAAACTGTTTTTT.

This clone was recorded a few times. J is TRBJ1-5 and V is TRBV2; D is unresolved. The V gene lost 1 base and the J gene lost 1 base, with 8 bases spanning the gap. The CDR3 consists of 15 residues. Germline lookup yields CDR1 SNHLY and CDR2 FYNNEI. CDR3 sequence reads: CASSEVLSSNQPQHF. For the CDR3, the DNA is TGTGCCAGCAGTGAAGTCCTCTCGAGCAATCAGCCCCAGCATTTT.

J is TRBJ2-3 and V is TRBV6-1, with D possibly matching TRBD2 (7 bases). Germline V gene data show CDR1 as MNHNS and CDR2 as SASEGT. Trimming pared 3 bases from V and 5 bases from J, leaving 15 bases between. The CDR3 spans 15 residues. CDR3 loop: CASSDRRGALDTQYF. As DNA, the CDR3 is TGTGCCAGCAGTGATCGCCGGGGGGCCCTAGATACGCAGTATTTT.

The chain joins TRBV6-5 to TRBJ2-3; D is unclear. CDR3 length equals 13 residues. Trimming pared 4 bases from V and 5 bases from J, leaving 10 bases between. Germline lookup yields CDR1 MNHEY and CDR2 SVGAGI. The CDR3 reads CASSSLGRDTQYF. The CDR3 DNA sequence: TGTGCCAGCAGTTCTCTGGGCAGAGATACGCAGTATTTT.

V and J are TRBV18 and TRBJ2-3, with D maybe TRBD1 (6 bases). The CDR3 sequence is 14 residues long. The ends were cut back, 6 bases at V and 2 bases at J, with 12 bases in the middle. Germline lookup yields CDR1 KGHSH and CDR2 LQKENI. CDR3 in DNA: TGTGCCAGCTCTCCGGGACAAGTCACAGATACGCAGTATTTT. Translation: CASSPGQVTDTQYF.

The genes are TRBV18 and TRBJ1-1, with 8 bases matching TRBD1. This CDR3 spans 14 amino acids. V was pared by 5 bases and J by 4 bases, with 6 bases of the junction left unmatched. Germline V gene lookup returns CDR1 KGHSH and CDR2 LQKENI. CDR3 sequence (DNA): TGTGCCAGCTCAGTCCAGGGGGCTGGCACTGAAGCTTTCTTT. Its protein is CASSVQGAGTEAFF.

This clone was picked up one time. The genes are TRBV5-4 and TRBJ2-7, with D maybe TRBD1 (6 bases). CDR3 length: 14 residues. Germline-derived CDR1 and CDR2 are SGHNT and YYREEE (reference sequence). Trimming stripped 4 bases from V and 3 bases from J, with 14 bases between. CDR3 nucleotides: TGTGCCAGCAGCCGAAAGGACAGACTCTACGAGCAGTACTTC. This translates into CASSRKDRLYEQYF.

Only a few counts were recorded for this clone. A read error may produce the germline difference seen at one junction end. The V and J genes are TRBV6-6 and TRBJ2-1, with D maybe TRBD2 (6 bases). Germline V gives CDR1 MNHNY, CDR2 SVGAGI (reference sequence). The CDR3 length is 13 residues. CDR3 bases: TGTGCCAGCACTTACCGCGGCGGGGATGAGCAGTTCTTC. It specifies CASTYRGGDEQFF.

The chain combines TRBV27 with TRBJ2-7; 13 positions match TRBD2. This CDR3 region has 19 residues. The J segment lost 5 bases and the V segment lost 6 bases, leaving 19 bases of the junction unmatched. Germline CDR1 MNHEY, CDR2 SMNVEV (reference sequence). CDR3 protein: CASSPTSGRARNRVDEQYF. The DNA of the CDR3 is TGTGCCAGCAGCCCTACTAGCGGGAGGGCCCGTAATCGAGTCGACGAGCAGTACTTC.

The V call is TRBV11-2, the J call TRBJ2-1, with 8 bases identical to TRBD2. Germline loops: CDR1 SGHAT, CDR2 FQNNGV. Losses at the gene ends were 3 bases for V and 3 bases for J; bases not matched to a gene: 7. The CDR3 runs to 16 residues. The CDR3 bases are TGTGCCAGCAGCTTGTTTAGCGGGACCTTCTACAATGAGCAGTTCTTC. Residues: CASSLFSGTFYNEQFF.

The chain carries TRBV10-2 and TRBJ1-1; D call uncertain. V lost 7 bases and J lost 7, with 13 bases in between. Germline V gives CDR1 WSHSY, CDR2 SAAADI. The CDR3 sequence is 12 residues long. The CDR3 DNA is TGCGCCAGCAAGGGATCCGGACTTGAAGCTTTCTTT. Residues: CASKGSGLEAFF.

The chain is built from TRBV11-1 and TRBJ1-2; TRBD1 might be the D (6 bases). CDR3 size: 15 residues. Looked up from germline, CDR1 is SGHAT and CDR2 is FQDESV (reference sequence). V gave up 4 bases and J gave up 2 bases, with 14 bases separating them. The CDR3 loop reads CASSSRAGTNYGYTF. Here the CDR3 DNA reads TGTGCCAGCAGCTCAAGAGCAGGGACAAACTATGGCTACACCTTC.

In DNA form, the CDR3 reads TGTGCCAGCAGACTGACAGGGGGCGCGGCTGAAGCTTTCTTT. This sequence encodes CASRLTGGAAEAFF. This sequence joins TRBV6-6 and TRBJ1-1; 10 bases line up with TRBD1. CDR1 is MNHNY, CDR2 SVGAGI, per germline (reference sequence). This CDR3 region has 14 residues. Trimming at V came to 6 bases and at J to 6 bases, leaving 7 bases not matched to a gene.

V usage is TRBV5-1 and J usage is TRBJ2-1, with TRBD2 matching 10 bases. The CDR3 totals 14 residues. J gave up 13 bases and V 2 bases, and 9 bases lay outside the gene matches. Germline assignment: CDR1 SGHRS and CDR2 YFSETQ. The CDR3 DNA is TGCGCCAGCAGCTTAGGGCTAGCGGGGGCCCGACAGTTCTTC. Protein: CASSLGLAGARQFF.

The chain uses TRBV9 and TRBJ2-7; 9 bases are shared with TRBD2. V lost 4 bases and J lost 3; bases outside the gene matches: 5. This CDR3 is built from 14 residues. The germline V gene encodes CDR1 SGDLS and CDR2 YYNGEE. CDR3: CASSPGTSSYEQYF. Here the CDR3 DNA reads TGTGCCAGCAGCCCCGGGACTAGCAGCTACGAGCAGTACTTC.

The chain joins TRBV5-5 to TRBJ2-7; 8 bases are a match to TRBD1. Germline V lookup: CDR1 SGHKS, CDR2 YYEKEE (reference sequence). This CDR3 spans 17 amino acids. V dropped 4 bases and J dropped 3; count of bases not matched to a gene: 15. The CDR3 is CASSPQAGGAGFYEQYF. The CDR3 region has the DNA TGTGCCAGCAGCCCTCAAGCAGGGGGCGCAGGATTCTACGAGCAGTACTTC.

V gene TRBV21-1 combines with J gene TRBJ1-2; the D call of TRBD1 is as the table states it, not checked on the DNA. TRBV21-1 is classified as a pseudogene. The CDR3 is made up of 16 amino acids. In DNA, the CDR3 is TGTGCCAGCAGCAAAGGGACAGGGGAGAGTGACTATGGCTACACCTTC. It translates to CASSKGTGESDYGYTF.